Each of the 29 T cell receptor beta chains below was sequenced from the same sample in a study of blood T cells in healthy people across ages. Combining a sample-barcoded 5' primer with a J-beta primer mix, a second PCR ran for about 6 to 11 cycles. A single record per CDR3 protein comes from TCRdb applying MiXCR to the 5' RACE reads. The sample includes hundreds of thousands of distinct CDR3 sequences, approximately 29% of them seen just once. The specimen sequenced was blood. The receptors here all came from a woman aged 80 or over in good health.

This sequence joins TRBV7-9 and TRBJ2-5, with D possibly matching TRBD1 (5 bases). Germline V gene data show CDR1 as SEHNR and CDR2 as FQNEAQ (reference sequence). Trimming took off 5 bases at V and 11 bases at J, with 21 bases between the two ends. The CDR3 spans 14 residues. In DNA, the CDR3 is TGTGCCAGCAGCCCATCTGGGGCCTACAATGAGCAGTACTTC. As protein: CASSPSGAYNEQYF.

In its sample, this clonotype was seen many times. The chain combines TRBV15 with TRBJ2-1; no definite D call. Germline V gene lookup returns CDR1 LNHNV and CDR2 YYDKDF (reference sequence). Deletions cut 1 base from V and 8 bases from J, with 9 bases between. The CDR3 runs 13 residues. Here the CDR3 DNA reads TGTGCCACCAGCAGAGCCCCTGGCGATGAGCAGTTCTTC. This translates into CATSRAPGDEQFF.

V gene TRBV3-1 combines with J gene TRBJ2-2; 10 nucleotides match TRBD2. Germline values: CDR1 LGHDT, CDR2 YNNKEL (reference sequence). The CDR3 runs 16 residues. The junction had 3 bases not matched to a gene; V was cut back by 2 bases and J by 3 bases. CDR3 amino acids: CASSQRSGGDTGELFF. CDR3 coding DNA: TGTGCCAGCAGCCAAAGGAGCGGGGGGGACACCGGGGAGCTGTTTTTT.

In nucleotides, the CDR3 is TGTGCCAGCAGCCCAGCGGGACTAGCGGGAGGGTCCTCTTACACAGATACGCAGTATTTT. Translated, it gives CASSPAGLAGGSSYTDTQYF. The V call is TRBV11-2, the J call TRBJ2-3, with 16 bases aligning to TRBD2. The CDR3 has 20 amino acids. Germline-derived CDR1 and CDR2 are SGHAT and FQNNGV. V lost 5 bases, J lost 2 bases, and 13 bases stayed unmatched.

The DNA for the CDR3 is TGTGCCAGCAGCTCCCGGGGACAGGGGAAGGATAAAGAGACCCAGTACTTC. Its translation is CASSSRGQGKDKETQYF. The chain links TRBV7-6 to TRBJ2-4; TRBD1 agrees at 10 bases. The DNA matches TRBJ2-5 better at its end, which makes the J call doubtful. Germline lookup yields CDR1 SGHVS and CDR2 FNYEAQ. The CDR3 runs to 17 residues.

Remarks on this clonotype: This sequence may be a read error, since a much larger clone differs from it by one base. The chain recombines TRBV3-1 with TRBJ2-1; the match to TRBD2 covers 11 bases. CDR3 length: 17 amino acids. CDR1 and CDR2 from the germline V gene are LGHDT and YNNKEL (reference sequence). The CDR3 loop is CASSQDLSGGGDNGQFF. As DNA, the CDR3 is TGTGCCAGCAGCCAGGACCTTAGCGGGGGGGGTGACAATGGGCAGTTCTTC.

The chain carries TRBV24-1 and TRBJ2-1; TRBD2 agrees at 9 bases. Germline-derived CDR1 and CDR2 are KGHDR and SFDVKD. Trimming took 6 bases from V and 3 from J; bases not matched to a gene: 8. The CDR3 consists of 16 residues. CDR3 sequence (DNA): TGTGCCACCAGTTCACCGGGACTAGCAGACTACAATGAGCAGTTCTTC. Its protein product is CATSSPGLADYNEQFF.

This clonotype was observed many times. The genes are TRBV20-1 and TRBJ1-1; tentative D call: TRBD1 (5 bases). Deletions cut 1 base from V and 3 bases from J, with 9 bases between. CDR1 and CDR2 from the germline V gene are DFQATT and SNEGSKA (reference sequence). The CDR3 covers 13 residues. In DNA form, the CDR3 reads TGCAGTGCTAGAGTCCCGGGGCACACTGAAGCTTTCTTT. This gives the protein CSARVPGHTEAFF.

There are a few counts of this clonotype. V is TRBV27 and J is TRBJ1-1; 7 nucleotides agree with TRBD1. J gave up 0 bases and V 2 bases, and 3 bases lay outside the gene matches. The CDR3 totals 15 residues. Germline V gene lookup returns CDR1 MNHEY and CDR2 SMNVEV (reference sequence). The CDR3 coding sequence is TGTGCCAGCAGTTTAGAAACAGGGGTGAACACTGAAGCTTTCTTT. This codes for CASSLETGVNTEAFF.

The V gene is TRBV20-1, the J gene TRBJ2-1, with a possible D match to TRBD1 (5 bases). In germline, CDR1 is DFQATT, CDR2 SNEGSKA (reference sequence). V gave up 3 bases and J gave up 5 bases, with 14 bases separating them. The CDR3 runs 14 residues. CDR3 in DNA: TGCAGTGCTAGGGACACTCCGAATGACAATGAGCAGTTCTTC. It specifies CSARDTPNDNEQFF.

This clonotype was found once. This chain joins TRBV12-3 or TRBV12-4 and TRBJ1-1, with D unresolved. With 7 bases removed from V and 0 bases from J, the gap between germline ends came to 12 bases. This CDR3 has 14 amino acids. CDR3 nucleotide sequence: TGTGCCAGCACCTCCGGGCAGATGAACACTGAAGCTTTCTTT. Translating gives CASTSGQMNTEAFF.

The V call is TRBV3-1, the J call TRBJ1-2; TRBD1 might be the D (5 bases). V lost 11 bases, J lost 4 bases, and 17 bases lay in between. The CDR3 consists of 13 residues. Germline CDR1 reads LGHDT; CDR2 reads YNNKEL (reference sequence). Written as DNA, the CDR3 is TGTGCCTCCAAGGGGAATCGGAGCTATGGCTACACCTTC. It translates to CASKGNRSYGYTF.

The chain is built from TRBV6-1 and TRBJ2-6; TRBD1 is a possible D gene (8 bases). Germline values: CDR1 MNHNS, CDR2 SASEGT. This CDR3 is built from 21 residues. The V end was cut by 4 bases, the J end by 3 bases, with 28 bases between. CDR3 sequence (DNA): TGTGCCAGCAGTGGGGCGATTCCTTGGCACAGGGGGGGTGGTGGGGCCAACGTCCTGACTTTC. This sequence encodes CASSGAIPWHRGGGGANVLTF.

The V gene is TRBV11-2, the J gene TRBJ2-5, with D perhaps matching TRBD2 (6 bases). CDR1 is SGHAT, CDR2 FQNNGV, per germline. CDR3 length equals 14 residues. Trimming took off 0 bases at V and 11 bases at J, with 16 bases between the two ends. The CDR3 region has the DNA TGTGCCAGCAGCTTAGAGAGGACTACGGGGGAGCAGTACTTC. This sequence encodes CASSLERTTGEQYF.

This clonotype was found many times. V and J are TRBV4-3 and TRBJ1-2; possibly TRBD1 for D (6 bases). Germline CDR1 is LGHNA and CDR2 is YSLEER. This CDR3 has 14 residues. Trimming stripped 8 bases from V and 3 bases from J, with 16 bases between. Here the CDR3 reads CASGYTGSHYGYTF. In nucleotides, the CDR3 is TGCGCCAGCGGATATACAGGGTCCCACTATGGCTACACCTTC.

This clonotype was recorded a few times. The rearrangement links TRBV20-1 to TRBJ1-1; D uncertain. The V gene lost 3 bases and the J gene lost 5 bases, with 13 bases spanning the gap. The germline CDR1 and CDR2 sequences are DFQATT and SNEGSKA (reference sequence). The length of the CDR3 is 13 residues. The CDR3 DNA reads as TGCAGTGCTAGTCTAGGTTTTCGTACTGAAGCTTTCTTT. Translation: CSASLGFRTEAFF.

The sample holds many counts of this clonotype. The chain joins TRBV15 to TRBJ2-6; 8 bases fit TRBD2. The length of the CDR3 is 19 residues. The germline V gene encodes CDR1 LNHNV and CDR2 YYDKDF (reference sequence). V lost 4 bases, J lost 1 base, and 12 bases stayed unmatched. The CDR3 nucleotides read TGTGCCACCAGCAAACTAGCGGTAACCCGAAGGTCTGGGGCCAACGTCCTGACTTTC. Its translation: CATSKLAVTRRSGANVLTF.

V is TRBV19 and J is TRBJ2-1, with D unclear. This CDR3 has 11 amino acids. The V end lost 5 bases, the J end lost 15 bases, and 14 bases lay between the germline ends. In germline, CDR1 is LNHDA, CDR2 SQIVND (reference sequence). CDR3 in amino acids: CASSRGETRFF. CDR3 DNA: TGTGCCAGTAGTCGTGGTGAGACCCGGTTCTTC.

V is TRBV5-1 and J is TRBJ1-2; no clear D gene. The CDR3 runs to 15 residues. Trimming stripped 4 bases from V and 0 bases from J, with 13 bases between. Germline values: CDR1 SGHRS, CDR2 YFSETQ. The CDR3 here is CASSPTGIPNYGYTF. The CDR3, as DNA: TGCGCCAGCAGCCCGACGGGCATTCCTAACTATGGCTACACCTTC.

The chain recombines TRBV10-3 with TRBJ2-7; possibly TRBD1 for D (5 bases). The CDR3 is 14 residues long. V gave up 6 bases and J gave up 3 bases, with 15 bases separating them. Germline values: CDR1 ENHRY, CDR2 SYGVKD. CDR3 region: CAIRDGRTGYEQYF. CDR3 nucleotide sequence: TGTGCCATCAGGGACGGCAGAACAGGCTACGAGCAGTACTTC.

Ten or more counts support this clonotype. The chain combines TRBV6-1 with TRBJ1-2; 11 positions match TRBD1. The germline gives CDR1 MNHNS, CDR2 SASEGT. The CDR3 sequence is 15 residues long. V gave up 8 bases and J gave up 6 bases; unmatched junction bases: 11. The CDR3 loop is CASAGQGVSAHGYTF. The CDR3 nucleotides read TGTGCCAGCGCGGGACAGGGGGTCTCGGCCCATGGCTACACCTTC.

Ten or more counts support this clonotype. J is TRBJ2-5 and V is TRBV11-2, with TRBD2 matching over 9 bases. V was clipped by 6 bases and J by 2 bases; unmatched bases: 13. From germline, CDR1 is SGHAT and CDR2 FQNNGV. The length of the CDR3 is 17 residues. Written as DNA, the CDR3 is TGTGCCAGCAGACGACCGGGACTAGCAAGACAACAAGAGACCCAGTACTTC. Protein: CASRRPGLARQQETQYF.

This clonotype was observed many times. This chain joins TRBV6-6 and TRBJ2-3; the D gene is possibly TRBD1 (6 bases). V was cut by 7 bases and J by 0 bases, with 17 bases left in between. Looked up from germline, CDR1 is MNHNY and CDR2 is SVGAGI (reference sequence). This CDR3 is 16 amino acids long. The CDR3 DNA reads as TGTGCCAGCACCAAACAGGGTATGGTCAGCACAGATACGCAGTATTTT. Translated, it gives CASTKQGMVSTDTQYF.

Comments on this clonotype: A single base separates this from a much larger clone, so it may be a read error. The rearrangement joins TRBV9 to TRBJ2-3, with TRBD2 matching over 7 bases. The germline V gene encodes CDR1 SGDLS and CDR2 YYNGEE. The CDR3 totals 18 residues. Trimming cost V 0 bases and J 5 bases; bases outside gene matches: 15. In DNA form, the CDR3 reads TGTGCCAGCAGCGTAGAAGGAATACTAGCGCATTGGGAAGATACGCAGTATTTT. As protein: CASSVEGILAHWEDTQYF.

The gene calls are TRBV18 and TRBJ2-7, with TRBD2 identical over 8 bases. This CDR3 has 14 residues. With V trimmed by 6 bases and J by 6 bases, 10 bases remained unmatched. From germline, CDR1 is KGHSH and CDR2 LQKENI. The CDR3 nucleotides read TGTGCCAGCTCCCCAGGGACTAGGGGTCGCGAGCAGTACTTC. It translates to CASSPGTRGREQYF.

This clonotype has ten or more counts. This chain links TRBV7-9 with TRBJ1-5; 7 bases are shared with TRBD1. This CDR3 spans 12 amino acids. Per germline, CDR1 SEHNR and CDR2 FQNEAQ (reference sequence). The V gene end was trimmed by 6 bases and the J gene end by 6 bases; junction bases not matched to a gene: 2. The CDR3 sequence: CASRQGFQPQHF. CDR3 bases: TGTGCCAGCAGACAGGGGTTTCAGCCCCAGCATTTT.

This clonotype was counted ten times or more. CDR3 sequence reads: CASSKTSGGAGNDEQFF. CDR3 coding DNA: TGTGCCAGCAGTAAGACTAGCGGGGGGGCGGGTAACGATGAGCAGTTCTTC. The J gene is TRBJ2-1, the V gene TRBV12-3 or TRBV12-4; 14 bases match TRBD2. J gave up 8 bases and V 5 bases, and 11 bases lay outside the gene matches. The CDR3 loop spans 17 amino acids.

The chain recombines TRBV10-2 with TRBJ2-5; 7 bases agree with TRBD2. With 8 bases clipped from V and 0 bases from J, the junction kept 9 bases outside the gene matches. Germline V gene data show CDR1 as WSHSY and CDR2 as SAAADI. The CDR3 covers 15 residues. This chain's CDR3 is CASRTGLVYQETQYF. The CDR3 coding sequence is TGCGCCAGCCGCACCGGACTAGTTTACCAAGAGACCCAGTACTTC.

With respect to this clonotype: A much larger clone is a single base away; this may be a read error. The chain's CDR3 is CASSFGSNEKRFF. CDR3 DNA sequence: TGTGCCAGCAGTTTCGGCAGTAATGAAAAACGGTTTTTT. The chain links TRBV12-3 or TRBV12-4 to TRBJ1-4; D is unresolved. This CDR3 is built from 13 residues.